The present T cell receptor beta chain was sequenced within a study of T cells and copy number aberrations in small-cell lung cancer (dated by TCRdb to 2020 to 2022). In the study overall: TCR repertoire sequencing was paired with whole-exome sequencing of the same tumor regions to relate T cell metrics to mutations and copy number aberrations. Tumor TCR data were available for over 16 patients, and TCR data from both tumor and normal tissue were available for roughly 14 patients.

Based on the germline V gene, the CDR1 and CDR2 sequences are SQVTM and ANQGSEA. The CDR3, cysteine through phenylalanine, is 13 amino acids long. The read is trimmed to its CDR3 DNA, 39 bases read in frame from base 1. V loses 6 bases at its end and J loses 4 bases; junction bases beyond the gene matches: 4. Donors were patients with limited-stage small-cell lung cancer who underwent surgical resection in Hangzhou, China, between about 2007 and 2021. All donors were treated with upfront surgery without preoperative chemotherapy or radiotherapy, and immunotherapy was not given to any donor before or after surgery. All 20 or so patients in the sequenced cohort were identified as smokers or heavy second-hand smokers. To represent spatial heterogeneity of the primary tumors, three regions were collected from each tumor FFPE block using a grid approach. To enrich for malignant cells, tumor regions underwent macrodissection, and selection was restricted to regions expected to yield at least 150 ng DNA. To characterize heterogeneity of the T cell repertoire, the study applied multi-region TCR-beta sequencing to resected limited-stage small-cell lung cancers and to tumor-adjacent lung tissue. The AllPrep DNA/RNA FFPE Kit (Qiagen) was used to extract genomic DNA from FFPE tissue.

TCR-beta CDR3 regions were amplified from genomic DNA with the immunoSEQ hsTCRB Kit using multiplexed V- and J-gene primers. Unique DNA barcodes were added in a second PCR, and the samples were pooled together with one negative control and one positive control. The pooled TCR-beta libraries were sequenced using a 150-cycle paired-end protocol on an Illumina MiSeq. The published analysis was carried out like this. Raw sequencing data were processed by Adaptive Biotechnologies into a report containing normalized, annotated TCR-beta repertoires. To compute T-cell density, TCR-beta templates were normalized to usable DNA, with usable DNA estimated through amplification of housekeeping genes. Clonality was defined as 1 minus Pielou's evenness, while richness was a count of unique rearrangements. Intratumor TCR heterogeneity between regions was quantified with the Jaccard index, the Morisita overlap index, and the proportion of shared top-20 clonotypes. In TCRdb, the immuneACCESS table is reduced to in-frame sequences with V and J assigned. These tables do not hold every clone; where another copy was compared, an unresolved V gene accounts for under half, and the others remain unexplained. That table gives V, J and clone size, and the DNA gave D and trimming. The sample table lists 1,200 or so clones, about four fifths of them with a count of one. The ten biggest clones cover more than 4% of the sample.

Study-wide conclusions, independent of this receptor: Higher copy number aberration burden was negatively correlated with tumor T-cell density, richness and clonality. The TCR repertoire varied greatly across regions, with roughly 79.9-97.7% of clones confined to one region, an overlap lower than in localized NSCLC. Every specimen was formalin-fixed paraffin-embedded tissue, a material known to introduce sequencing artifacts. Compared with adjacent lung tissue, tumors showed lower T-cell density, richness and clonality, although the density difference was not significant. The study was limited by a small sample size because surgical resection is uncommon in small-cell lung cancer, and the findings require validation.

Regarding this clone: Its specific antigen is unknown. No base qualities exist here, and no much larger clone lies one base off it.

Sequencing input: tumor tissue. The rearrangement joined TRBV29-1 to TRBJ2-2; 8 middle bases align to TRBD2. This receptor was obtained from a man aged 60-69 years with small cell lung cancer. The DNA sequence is TGCAGCGTAAGCGGGAGTTCCACCGGGGAGCTGTTTTTT. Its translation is CSVSGSSTGELFF.